The 23 T cell receptor beta chains given below trace back to one sample, sequenced in a study of OX40 agonist ivuxolimab in advanced cancers. Produced via immunoSEQ multiplex PCR; TCRdb's table is partial and in-frame only. In the table there are some 70,000 clones, about 88% of which are singletons. The sample here was CD4+ or CD8+ T cells sorted from blood, taken in a trial of the OX40 agonist ivuxolimab. The receptor source for this set is an adult with an advanced solid tumor such as melanoma, head and neck, liver or kidney cancer.

The chain couples TRBV10-3 to TRBJ1-1; no reliable D call. The CDR3 is 15 amino acids. Germline V lookup: CDR1 ENHRY, CDR2 SYGVKD. V lost 6 bases and J 1 base, leaving 15 bases between the germline ends. CDR3 coding DNA: TGTGCCATCAGGGGGAGCGTCTTTCAGAACACTGAAGCTTTCTTT. Protein sequence: CAIRGSVFQNTEAFF.

This clone has only a few counts. This chain links TRBV6-1 with TRBJ1-2, with unresolved D. This CDR3 has 12 amino acids. The ends were cut back, 2 bases at V and 5 bases at J, with 6 bases in the middle. In germline, CDR1 is MNHNS, CDR2 SASEGT. CDR3 nucleotides: TGTGCCAGCAGTGAACACACATATGGCTACACCTTC. Protein: CASSEHTYGYTF.

The CDR3 nucleotides read TGTGCCACCAGCAAAGATCAGGGGGGGACGAACACTGAAGCTTTCTTT. It yields the protein CATSKDQGGTNTEAFF. The chain carries TRBV15 and TRBJ1-1; 7 bases line up with TRBD1. Germline CDR1 LNHNV, CDR2 YYDKDF (reference sequence). This CDR3 spans 16 amino acids. V shed 4 bases, J shed 1 base, and the junction held 9 bases outside the gene matches.

The J gene is TRBJ1-1, the V gene TRBV7-9; no reliable D call. The CDR3 loop spans 14 amino acids. CDR1 and CDR2 (germline): SEHNR, FQNEAQ (reference sequence). The germline V and J ends were trimmed by 1 base and 5 bases, with 11 bases remaining between them. The CDR3 is CASSLVSLGTEAFF. The CDR3 nucleotides read TGTGCCAGCAGCTTAGTCTCCCTTGGGACTGAAGCTTTCTTT.

This clone has just one count. V gene TRBV19 combines with J gene TRBJ1-5; no definite D call. Trimming took off 5 bases at V and 1 base at J, with 9 bases between the two ends. The CDR3 contains 14 residues. Germline CDR1 and CDR2: LNHDA and SQIVND (reference sequence). This CDR3 is CASSAGPSNQPQHF. The CDR3 nucleotides are TGTGCCAGTAGTGCCGGGCCGAGCAATCAGCCCCAGCATTTT.

The gene calls are TRBV14 and TRBJ2-1; D is unresolved. The CDR3 covers 15 residues. Germline CDR1 reads SGHDN; CDR2 reads FVKESK. Trimming removed 5 bases from V and 0 bases from J, with 11 bases in between. CDR3 sequence reads: CASSSLESSYNEQFF. The CDR3 DNA reads as TGTGCCAGCAGCAGTCTAGAGAGCTCCTACAATGAGCAGTTCTTC.

In its sample, this clone was seen once. The CDR3 loop reads CASSAGQVYSTDTQYF. Here the CDR3 DNA reads TGTGCCAGCAGCGCGGGACAGGTCTATAGCACAGATACGCAGTATTTT. The J gene is TRBJ2-3, the V gene TRBV7-9; TRBD1 agrees at 8 bases. Trimming took 5 bases from V and 0 from J; bases not matched to a gene: 7. The CDR3 runs to 16 residues. CDR1 SEHNR and CDR2 FQNEAQ come from the germline V gene (reference sequence).

V gene TRBV6-6 combines with J gene TRBJ1-2; D gene uncertain. This CDR3 contains 11 residues. Trimming pared 6 bases from V and 8 bases from J, leaving 10 bases between. CDR1 and CDR2 (germline): MNHNY, SVGAGI (reference sequence). CDR3: CASRGVWGYTF. Here the CDR3 DNA reads TGTGCCAGCAGGGGAGTTTGGGGCTACACCTTC.

This clone was observed a single time. The chain uses TRBV11-2 and TRBJ2-7; 16 nucleotides agree with TRBD2. V shed 5 bases, J shed 5 bases, and the junction held 9 bases outside the gene matches. This CDR3 has 17 amino acids. Per germline, CDR1 SGHAT and CDR2 FQNNGV. CDR3 nucleotides: TGTGCCAGCAGCAAGGGTAGGGGACTAGCGGGAGGGAACGAGCAGTACTTC. Translated: CASSKGRGLAGGNEQYF.

V is TRBV7-9 and J is TRBJ2-2; tentatively, D is TRBD2 (5 bases). Germline CDR1 and CDR2: SEHNR and FQNEAQ (reference sequence). V was trimmed by 4 bases and J by 7 bases, leaving 16 bases between them. The CDR3 runs to 15 residues. The CDR3 nucleotides are TGTGCCAGCAGCTCCCGGTGGACCGAGGGCGGGGAGCTGTTTTTT. Protein product: CASSSRWTEGGELFF.

The chain links TRBV6-9 to TRBJ1-6; D remains ambiguous. Trimming pared 7 bases from V and 7 bases from J, leaving 11 bases between. There are 13 residues in the CDR3. CDR1 is MNHGY, CDR2 SVAAGI, per germline. The CDR3 nucleotides read TGTGCCAGCACCCACCCCGAAAATTCACCCCTCCACTTT. Protein: CASTHPENSPLHF.

J is TRBJ1-1 and V is TRBV5-4, with 7 bases lining up with TRBD1. The length of the CDR3 is 15 residues. V lost 4 bases to trimming and J lost 3 bases; unmatched junction nucleotides: 9. The germline CDR1 and CDR2 sequences are SGHNT and YYREEE (reference sequence). The CDR3 here is CASSQATGAYTEAFF. In nucleotides, the CDR3 is TGTGCCAGCAGCCAAGCCACAGGGGCATACACTGAAGCTTTCTTT.

This clone was detected once. V gene TRBV19 combines with J gene TRBJ1-1; D perhaps matches TRBD1 (6 bases). Trimming pared 5 bases from V and 4 bases from J, leaving 11 bases between. Germline V lookup: CDR1 LNHDA, CDR2 SQIVND (reference sequence). This CDR3 spans 13 amino acids. The CDR3 reads CASSGRGATEAFF. In DNA form, the CDR3 reads TGTGCCAGTAGTGGGAGGGGGGCCACTGAAGCTTTCTTT. Drawing the rest from reference TRBV19 and TRBJ1-1, the complete variable domain is DGGITQSPKYLFRKEGQNVTLSCEQNLNHDAMYWYRQDPGQGLRLIYYSQIVNDFQKGDIAEGYSVSREKKESFPLTVTSAQKNPTAFYLCASSGRGATEAFFGQGTRLTVV.

The chain is built from TRBV19 and TRBJ1-5; 7 positions match TRBD1. CDR1 is LNHDA and CDR2 is SQIVND in the germline V gene (reference sequence). The CDR3 covers 14 residues. V shed 5 bases, J shed 3 bases, and the junction held 4 bases outside the gene matches. CDR3 region: CASSSQGNNQPQHF. In DNA form, the CDR3 reads TGTGCCAGTAGTTCACAGGGGAACAATCAGCCCCAGCATTTT.

The chain employs TRBV4-2 and TRBJ1-2, with unresolved D. CDR1 and CDR2 (germline): LGHNA, YNFKEQ. CDR3 length: 20 residues. V was cut by 1 base and J by 0 bases, with 24 bases left in between. As DNA, the CDR3 is TGTGCCAGCAGCCAAGTTTTGGCTTCAGGCCTTGGCTCCGCTAACTATGGCTACACCTTC. As protein: CASSQVLASGLGSANYGYTF.

The sample holds one count of this clone. V gene TRBV28 combines with J gene TRBJ2-1; no clear D gene. CDR1 is MDHEN, CDR2 SYDVKM, per germline. V lost 3 bases and J lost 0, with 3 bases in between. The CDR3 runs 13 residues. CDR3 in amino acids: CASSFSSYNEQFF. The CDR3, as DNA: TGTGCCAGCAGTTTTTCCTCCTACAATGAGCAGTTCTTC.

V is TRBV5-4 and J is TRBJ1-3; 7 bases align to TRBD1. The CDR3 loop spans 15 amino acids. After removal of 3 bases from V and 0 bases from J, the junction contained 3 bases not matched to a gene. Germline V gene sequence: CDR1 SGHNT, CDR2 YYREEE (reference sequence). The CDR3 spells CASSWDRASGNTIYF. CDR3 DNA: TGTGCCAGCAGCTGGGACAGAGCCTCTGGAAACACCATATATTTT.

This chain uses TRBV6-1 with TRBJ1-4; D not resolved. Germline-derived CDR1 and CDR2 are MNHNS and SASEGT. Trimming pared 7 bases from V and 5 bases from J, leaving 14 bases between. This CDR3 contains 14 residues. The CDR3 nucleotides read TGTGCCAGCAAGGGAGGCCAGAGAAATGAAAAACTGTTTTTT. This translates into CASKGGQRNEKLFF.

For the CDR3, the DNA is TGTGCCAGCAGTAGAAGAGCGGGGGAGCAAGAGACCCAGTACTTC. Its protein product is CASSRRAGEQETQYF. This chain uses TRBV4-2 with TRBJ2-5; TRBD2 aligns across 8 bases. The CDR3 is made up of 15 amino acids. CDR1 and CDR2 (germline): LGHNA, YNFKEQ. V shed 6 bases, J shed 2 bases, and the junction held 8 bases outside the gene matches.

This rearrangement joins TRBV4-2 to TRBJ1-2; D unclear. The CDR3 loop spans 12 amino acids. Germline CDR1 and CDR2: LGHNA and YNFKEQ. The V gene lost 6 bases and the J gene lost 6 bases, with 11 bases spanning the gap. The DNA of the CDR3 is TGTGCCAGCAGAGACCGAGGTAATGGCTACACCTTC. Its translation: CASRDRGNGYTF.

This chain uses TRBV6-6 with TRBJ2-3, with 7 bases fitting TRBD2. V gave up 6 bases and J gave up 3 bases; unmatched junction bases: 12. This CDR3 is 16 amino acids long. From germline, CDR1 is MNHNY and CDR2 SVGAGI (reference sequence). CDR3 region: CASSPGGGKATDTQYF. CDR3 DNA sequence: TGTGCCAGCAGCCCGGGGGGAGGAAAGGCTACAGATACGCAGTATTTT.

The CDR3 here is CASSPTSKASGSYEQYF. In DNA form, the CDR3 reads TGTGCCAGCTCACCGACGTCCAAGGCTAGCGGTTCCTACGAGCAGTACTTC. J is TRBJ2-7 and V is TRBV18, with 7 bases matching TRBD2. The CDR3 extends over 17 amino acids. With 3 bases clipped from V and 1 base from J, the junction kept 12 bases outside the gene matches. Germline V gene lookup returns CDR1 KGHSH and CDR2 LQKENI.

The rearrangement uses TRBV5-1 and TRBJ2-2; D unresolved. Germline loops: CDR1 SGHRS, CDR2 YFSETQ. The CDR3 is made up of 15 amino acids. Trimming stripped 4 bases from V and 6 bases from J, with 16 bases between. The DNA for the CDR3 is TGCGCCAGCAGCGGTGCGGTCGGGTCGGCCGGGGAGCTGTTTTTT. Translation: CASSGAVGSAGELFF.